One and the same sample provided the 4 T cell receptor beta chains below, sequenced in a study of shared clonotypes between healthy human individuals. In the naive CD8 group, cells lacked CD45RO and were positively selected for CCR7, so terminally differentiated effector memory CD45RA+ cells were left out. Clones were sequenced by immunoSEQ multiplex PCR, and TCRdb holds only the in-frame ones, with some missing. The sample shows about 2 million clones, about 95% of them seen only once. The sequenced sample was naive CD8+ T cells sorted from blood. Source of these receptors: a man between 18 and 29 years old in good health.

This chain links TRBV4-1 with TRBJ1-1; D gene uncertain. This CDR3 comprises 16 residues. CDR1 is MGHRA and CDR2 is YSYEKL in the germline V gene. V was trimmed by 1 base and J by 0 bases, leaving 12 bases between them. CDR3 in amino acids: CASSQGVGMMNTEAFF. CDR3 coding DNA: TGCGCCAGCAGCCAAGGGGTTGGAATGATGAACACTGAAGCTTTCTTT.

In nucleotides, the CDR3 is TGTGCCAGCCGAGACAAGGAAGGTGGATTCACCTTC. Its translation: CASRDKEGGFTF. This rearrangement joins TRBV6-1 to TRBJ1-2; D unresolved. The CDR3 is made up of 12 amino acids. Germline loops: CDR1 MNHNS, CDR2 SASEGT. V lost 8 bases, J lost 13 bases, and 20 bases lay in between.

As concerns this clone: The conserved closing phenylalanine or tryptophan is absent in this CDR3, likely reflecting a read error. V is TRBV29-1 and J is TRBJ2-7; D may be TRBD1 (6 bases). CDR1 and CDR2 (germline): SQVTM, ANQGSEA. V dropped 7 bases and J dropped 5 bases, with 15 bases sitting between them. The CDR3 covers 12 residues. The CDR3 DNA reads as TGCAGCGCGTTAAGACAGGCCGACGAGCAGTACTCC. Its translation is CSALRQADEQYS.

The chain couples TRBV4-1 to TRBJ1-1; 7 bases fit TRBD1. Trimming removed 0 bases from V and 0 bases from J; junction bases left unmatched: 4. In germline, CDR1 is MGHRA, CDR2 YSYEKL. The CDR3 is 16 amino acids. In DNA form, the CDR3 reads TGCGCCAGCAGCCAAGAGGGGGACAGCATGAACACTGAAGCTTTCTTT. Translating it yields CASSQEGDSMNTEAFF.